This T cell receptor beta chain was identified in a study of blood T cell repertoires in COVID-19. Germline values: CDR1 SGHDN, CDR2 FVKESK. After removal of 8 bases from V and 5 bases from J, the junction contained 9 bases not matched to a gene. The CDR3 has 15 residues. The method was immunoSEQ multiplex PCR; TCRdb's version includes in-frame clones alone and lacks a portion of them. The sample carries 200,000 to 250,000 clones, 80% to 90% recorded once. The origin of this receptor is a woman in her fifties or sixties who had recovered from COVID-19. V and J are TRBV14 and TRBJ1-2; 12 bases match TRBD1. Material for sequencing was peripheral blood. CDR3 in amino acids: CASGRDRGRFYGYTF. Written as DNA, the CDR3 is TGTGCCAGCGGACGGGACAGGGGGCGTTTTTATGGCTACACCTTC.